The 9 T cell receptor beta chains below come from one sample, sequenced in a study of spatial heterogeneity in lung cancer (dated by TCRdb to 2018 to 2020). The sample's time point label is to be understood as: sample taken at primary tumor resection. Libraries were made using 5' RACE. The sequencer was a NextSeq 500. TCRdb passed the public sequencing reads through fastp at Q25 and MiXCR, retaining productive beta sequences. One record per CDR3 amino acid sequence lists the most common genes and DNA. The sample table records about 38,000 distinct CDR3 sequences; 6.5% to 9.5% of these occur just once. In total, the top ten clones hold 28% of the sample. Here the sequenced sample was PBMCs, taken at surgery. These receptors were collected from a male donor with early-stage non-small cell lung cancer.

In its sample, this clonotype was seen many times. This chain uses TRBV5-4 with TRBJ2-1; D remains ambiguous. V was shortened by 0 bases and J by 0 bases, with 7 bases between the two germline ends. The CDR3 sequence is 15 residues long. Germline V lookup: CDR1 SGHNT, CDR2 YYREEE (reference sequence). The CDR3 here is CASSLDQSSYNEQFF. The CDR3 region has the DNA TGTGCCAGCAGCTTGGACCAGAGCTCCTACAATGAGCAGTTCTTC.

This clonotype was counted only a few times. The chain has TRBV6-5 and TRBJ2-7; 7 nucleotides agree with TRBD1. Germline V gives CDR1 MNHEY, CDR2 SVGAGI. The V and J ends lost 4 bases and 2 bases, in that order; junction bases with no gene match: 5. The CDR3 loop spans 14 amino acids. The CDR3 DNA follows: TGTGCCAGCAGTTCAACAGGGGTTCCCTACGAGCAGTACGTC. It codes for CASSSTGVPYEQYV.

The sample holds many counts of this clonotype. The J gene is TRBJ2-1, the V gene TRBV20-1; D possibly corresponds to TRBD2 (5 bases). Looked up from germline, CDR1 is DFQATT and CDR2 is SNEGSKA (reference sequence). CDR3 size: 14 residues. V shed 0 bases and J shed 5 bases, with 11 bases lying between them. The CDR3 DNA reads TGCAGTGCTAGAGATGCCAGCGGACACAATGAGCAGTTCTTC. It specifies CSARDASGHNEQFF.

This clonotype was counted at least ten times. CDR3 bases: TGTGCCAGCTCACCACTGTCCGGTGAAGCTTTCTTT. Translation gives CASSPLSGEAFF. This chain joins TRBV18 and TRBJ1-1, with no clear D. With 1 base removed from V and 7 bases from J, the gap between germline ends came to 7 bases. The CDR3 is made up of 12 amino acids. Germline lookup yields CDR1 KGHSH and CDR2 LQKENI. The whole variable domain, filled in from reference TRBV18 and TRBJ1-1, reads NAGVMQNPRHLVRRRGQEARLRCSPMKGHSHVYWYRQLPEEGLKFMVYLQKENIIDESGMPKERFSAEFPKEGPSILRIQQVVRGDSAAYFCASSPLSGEAFFGQGTRLTVV.

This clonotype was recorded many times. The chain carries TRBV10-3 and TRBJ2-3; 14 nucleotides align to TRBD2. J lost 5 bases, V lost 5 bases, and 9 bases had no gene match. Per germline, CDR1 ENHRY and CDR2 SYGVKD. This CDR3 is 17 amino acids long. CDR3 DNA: TGTGCCATCAGTAGCCCCGGGACTAGCGGGAGTGTAGATACGCAGTATTTT. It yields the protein CAISSPGTSGSVDTQYF.

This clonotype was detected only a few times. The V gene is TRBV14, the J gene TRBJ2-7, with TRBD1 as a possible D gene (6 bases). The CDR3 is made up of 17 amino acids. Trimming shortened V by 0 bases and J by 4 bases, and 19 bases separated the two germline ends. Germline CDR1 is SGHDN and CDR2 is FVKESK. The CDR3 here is CASSQDPGTTPYYEQYF. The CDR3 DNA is TGTGCCAGCAGCCAAGATCCCGGGACAACCCCTTATTACGAGCAGTACTTC.

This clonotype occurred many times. CDR3 in amino acids: CASGLGADPYEQYV. As DNA, the CDR3 is TGTGCCAGCGGCCTGGGAGCGGACCCCTACGAGCAGTACGTC. The chain employs TRBV12-3 or TRBV12-4 and TRBJ2-7, with D maybe TRBD2 (5 bases). The CDR3 has 14 residues. The ends were cut back, 8 bases at V and 2 bases at J, with 16 bases in the middle.

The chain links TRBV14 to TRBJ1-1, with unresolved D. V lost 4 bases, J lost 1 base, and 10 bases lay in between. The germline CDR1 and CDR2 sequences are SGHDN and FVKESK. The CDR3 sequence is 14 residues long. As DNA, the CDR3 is TGTGCCAGCAGCCTACCGGGAACGAACACTGAAGCTTTCTTT. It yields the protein CASSLPGTNTEAFF. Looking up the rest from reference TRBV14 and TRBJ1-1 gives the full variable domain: EAGVTQFPSHSVIEKGQTVTLRCDPISGHDNLYWYRRVMGKEIKFLLHFVKESKQDESGMPNNRFLAERTGGTYSTLKVQPAELEDSGVYFCASSLPGTNTEAFFGQGTRLTVV.

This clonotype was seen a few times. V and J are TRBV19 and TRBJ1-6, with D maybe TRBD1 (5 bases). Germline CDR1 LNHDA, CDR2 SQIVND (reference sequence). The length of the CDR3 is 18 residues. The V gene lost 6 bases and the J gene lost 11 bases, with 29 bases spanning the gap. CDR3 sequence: CASSPIVGTEELLAPLHF. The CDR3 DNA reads TGTGCCAGTAGCCCAATAGTGGGGACGGAGGAATTGTTAGCACCCCTCCACTTT.